Listed here are 18 T cell receptor beta chains from one sample, sequenced in a study of molecular identifiers for immune sequencing clone quantification. TCRdb called the PCR reads again in MiXCR, with one record for every CDR3 protein. This table has more than 85,000 distinct CDR3 sequences, around 33% appearing once. Sequences were obtained from naive CD8+ T cells from blood, with Jurkat cell RNA spiked in. The subset was: FACS-sorted CD8+CD4-CCR7+CD45RA+ naive T cells. Receptors were obtained from a human donor in good health. Some libraries in this study had Jurkat cell RNA spiked in.

The table lists this clonotype with many counts. This chain connects TRBV28 to TRBJ2-3; 7 nucleotides line up with TRBD1. The V gene end was trimmed by 2 bases and the J gene end by 0 bases; junction bases not matched to a gene: 5. CDR1 and CDR2 from the germline V gene are MDHEN and SYDVKM. This CDR3 contains 16 residues. The CDR3 bases are TGTGCCAGCAGTTTAACAGGGGCAGGTAGCACAGATACGCAGTATTTT. Translation: CASSLTGAGSTDTQYF.

CDR3 in DNA: TGTGCCAGCACCCCGCACAGTTGGGTCTACGAGCAGTACTTC. It yields the protein CASTPHSWVYEQYF. The chain is built from TRBV7-8 and TRBJ2-7, with D unclear. The V end lost 7 bases, the J end lost 3 bases, and 16 bases lay between the germline ends. The length of the CDR3 is 14 residues. CDR1 SGHVS and CDR2 FQNEAQ come from the germline V gene.

The gene calls are TRBV27 and TRBJ2-1; the D is unclear. Germline CDR1 is MNHEY and CDR2 is SMNVEV (reference sequence). The CDR3 length is 14 residues. V lost 3 bases to trimming and J lost 5 bases, with 11 bases between them. The CDR3 protein is CASSLYQENNEQFF. Written as DNA, the CDR3 is TGTGCCAGCAGTTTGTACCAGGAGAACAATGAGCAGTTCTTC.

A word on this clonotype: No conserved phenylalanine or tryptophan is present at the end of the CDR3, so a read error is the likely explanation. The chain couples TRBV29-1 to TRBJ2-7, with 8 bases that match TRBD1. The CDR3 sequence is 11 residues long. J was trimmed by 7 bases and V by 7 bases; bases with no gene match: 6. The V gene's germline CDR1 is SQVTM and CDR2 ANQGSEA. The CDR3 DNA reads as TGCAGCGCCCAGGGGGCGCGAGAGCAGTACATC. Protein product: CSAQGAREQYI.

This clonotype occurred many times. The rearrangement joins TRBV5-1 to TRBJ2-4; no definite D call. CDR3 length equals 11 residues. Per germline, CDR1 SGHRS and CDR2 YFSETQ. Trimming took 0 bases from V and 6 from J, leaving 1 base between them. The CDR3 DNA is TGCGCCAGCAGCTTGGCAAACATTCAGTACTTC. Translation gives CASSLANIQYF.

This clonotype was observed a single time. This rearrangement joins TRBV20-1 to TRBJ2-1; D uncertain. The germline V gene encodes CDR1 DFQATT and CDR2 SNEGSKA (reference sequence). This CDR3 spans 18 amino acids. V lost 0 bases and J lost 4, with 22 bases in between. The DNA of the CDR3 is TGCAGTGCTAGAGATTTTCCCGGCTTGTGGGATCAATACAATGAGCAGTTCTTC. Its translation is CSARDFPGLWDQYNEQFF.

Of note for this clonotype: The conserved closing phenylalanine or tryptophan is absent in this CDR3, likely reflecting a read error. V and J are TRBV20-1 and TRBJ2-7; the D gene is possibly TRBD1 (5 bases). CDR3 length: 16 residues. Trimming removed 6 bases from V and 5 bases from J, with 26 bases in between. Germline V gives CDR1 DFQATT, CDR2 SNEGSKA (reference sequence). The CDR3 reads CSAPPQTDLTTNEQYI. CDR3 in DNA: TGCAGTGCCCCTCCCCAGACAGACCTAACCACCAACGAGCAGTACATC.

A remark on this clonotype: A much larger clone is a single base away; this may be a read error. The rearrangement uses TRBV14 and TRBJ2-5; D call uncertain. Germline CDR1 is SGHDN and CDR2 is FVKESK. V shed 4 bases and J shed 2 bases, with 17 bases lying between them. This CDR3 comprises 16 residues. The CDR3 nucleotides read TGTGCCAGCAGCCGAGCGAAAGGGTTGGCACAAGAGACCCAGTACTTC. Protein sequence: CASSRAKGLAQETQYF. The whole variable domain, remainder taken from reference TRBV14 and TRBJ2-5, is EAGVTQFPSHSVIEKGQTVTLRCDPISGHDNLYWYRRVMGKEIKFLLHFVKESKQDESGMPNNRFLAERTGGTYSTLKVQPAELEDSGVYFCASSRAKGLAQETQYFGPGTRLLVL.

Concerning this clonotype itself: This may stem from a read error, because a much larger clone lies one nucleotide away. The rearrangement uses TRBV9 and TRBJ1-5; D might be TRBD1 (5 bases). V lost 0 bases to trimming and J lost 9 bases, with 10 bases between them. The CDR3 contains 13 residues. CDR1 is SGDLS and CDR2 is YYNGEE in the germline V gene. The CDR3 DNA sequence: TGTGCCAGCAGCGTAGAGGGACGGACGCCCCAGCATTTT. This translates into CASSVEGRTPQHF.

For this clonotype: A much larger clone differs by one base, so this may be a read error. This chain links TRBV29-1 with TRBJ2-7; possibly TRBD1 or TRBD2 for D (5 bases each). V shed 4 bases and J shed 6 bases, with 13 bases lying between them. Per germline, CDR1 SQVTM and CDR2 ANQGSEA. This CDR3 is 12 amino acids long. The CDR3 here is CSVAGTDAEQYF. The CDR3 bases are TGCAGCGTTGCTGGGACGGACGCCGAGCAGTACTTC.

This clonotype was counted at least ten times. The gene calls are TRBV29-1 and TRBJ2-3; 12 bases align to TRBD2. Trimming at V came to 4 bases and at J to 1 base, leaving 9 bases not matched to a gene. Germline lookup yields CDR1 SQVTM and CDR2 ANQGSEA. This CDR3 comprises 17 residues. The CDR3 sequence is CSVVGLAGTSGTDTQYF. In DNA form, the CDR3 reads TGCAGCGTTGTGGGACTAGCGGGTACTTCTGGCACAGATACGCAGTATTTT.

This clonotype was recorded many times. One junction end does not reproduce the germline sequence, and a read error may be involved. The chain links TRBV5-3 to TRBJ1-4, with 10 bases matching TRBD1. TRBV5-3 counts as an open reading frame of uncertain function. The CDR3 totals 16 residues. The CDR3 nucleotides are TGTGCCAGCAGCTTGGCTGGACAGGGGGTTAATGAAAAACTGTTTTTT. Amino acids: CASSLAGQGVNEKLFF.

This clonotype was counted only a few times. The gene calls are TRBV28 and TRBJ1-2, with 7 bases lining up with TRBD1. Germline loops: CDR1 MDHEN, CDR2 SYDVKM. V trimming: 4 bases; J trimming: 1 base; junction bases outside the gene matches: 12. This CDR3 spans 17 amino acids. The CDR3 loop is CASSSLWGDRINYGYTF. DNA of the CDR3: TGTGCCAGCAGTTCATTATGGGGGGACAGAATTAACTATGGCTACACCTTC.

J is TRBJ2-7 and V is TRBV4-2; perhaps TRBD1 as D (6 bases). V lost 1 base and J 6 bases, leaving 16 bases between the germline ends. Germline assignment: CDR1 LGHNA and CDR2 YNFKEQ. The length of the CDR3 is 15 residues. The CDR3 sequence is CASSQGDISPAEQYF. In DNA form, the CDR3 reads TGTGCCAGCAGCCAAGGGGACATATCCCCCGCCGAGCAGTACTTC.

This clonotype was seen ten or more times. The chain uses TRBV4-1 and TRBJ1-5; no reliable D call. Germline V gene lookup returns CDR1 MGHRA and CDR2 YSYEKL. The CDR3 is 15 residues long. V was cut by 0 bases and J by 0 bases, with 6 bases left in between. The CDR3 DNA is TGCGCCAGCAGCCAAGATCGCTATAGCAATCAGCCCCAGCATTTT. Translated, it gives CASSQDRYSNQPQHF.

On this clonotype: A much larger clone differs from this one at a single base, so this may be a read error. No conserved phenylalanine or tryptophan is present at the end of the CDR3, so a read error is the likely explanation. This chain connects TRBV10-3 to TRBJ2-7; D remains unclear. CDR3 length: 11 residues. Germline V lookup: CDR1 ENHRY, CDR2 SYGVKD. The V end lost 11 bases, the J end lost 5 bases, and 13 bases lay between the germline ends. CDR3 protein: CALSDGDEQYY. The DNA of the CDR3 is TGTGCCCTGTCCGACGGAGACGAGCAGTACTAC.

The gene calls are TRBV28 and TRBJ1-5; D is ambiguous. V gave up 3 bases and J gave up 2 bases, with 5 bases separating them. This CDR3 is built from 13 residues. Germline V gene sequence: CDR1 MDHEN, CDR2 SYDVKM. CDR3 DNA: TGTGCCAGCAGTTTGAAAGGCAATCAGCCCCAGCATTTT. Translating it yields CASSLKGNQPQHF. Full variable domain (missing parts from reference TRBV28 and TRBJ1-5): DVKVTQSSRYLVKRTGEKVFLECVQDMDHENMFWYRQDPGLGLRLIYFSYDVKMKEKGDIPEGYSVSREKKERFSLILESASTNQTSMYLCASSLKGNQPQHFGDGTRLSIL.

This clonotype appeared once. V is TRBV4-2 and J is TRBJ1-5, with D unresolved. Trimming took off 4 bases at V and 0 bases at J, with 16 bases between the two ends. Germline V gives CDR1 LGHNA, CDR2 YNFKEQ. The CDR3 runs to 17 residues. This CDR3 is CASSLDSGSYSNQPQHF. The CDR3, as DNA: TGTGCCAGCAGCCTCGATTCCGGGAGCTATAGCAATCAGCCCCAGCATTTT.